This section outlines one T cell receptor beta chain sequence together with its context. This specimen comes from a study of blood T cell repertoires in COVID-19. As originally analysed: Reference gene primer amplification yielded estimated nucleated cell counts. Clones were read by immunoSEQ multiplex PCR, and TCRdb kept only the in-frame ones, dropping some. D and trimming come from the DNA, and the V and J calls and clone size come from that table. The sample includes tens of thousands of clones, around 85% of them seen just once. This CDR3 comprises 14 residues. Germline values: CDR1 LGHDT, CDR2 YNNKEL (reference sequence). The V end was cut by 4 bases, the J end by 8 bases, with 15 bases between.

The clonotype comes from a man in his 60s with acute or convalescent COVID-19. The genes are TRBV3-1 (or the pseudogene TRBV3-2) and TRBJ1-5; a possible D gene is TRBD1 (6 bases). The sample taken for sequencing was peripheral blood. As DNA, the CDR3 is TGTGCCAGCAGCCGCCAGGGGACCGGGGAGCCCCAGCATTTT. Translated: CASSRQGTGEPQHF.